This T cell receptor beta chain was observed in a study of blood T cell repertoires in COVID-19. Profiling relied on immunoSEQ multiplex PCR, and the TCRdb table lists in-frame clones only, not all of them. The sample includes over 100,000 clones, 70% to 90% seen only once; the top ten take 2%. The specimen was peripheral blood. This clonotype was sampled from a man over 45 with active COVID-19.

The CDR3 spells CASSLLGGPDYNEQFF. Here the CDR3 DNA reads TGTGCCAGCAGTTTACTTGGGGGCCCCGACTACAATGAGCAGTTCTTC. J is TRBJ2-1 and V is TRBV28; D possibly corresponds to TRBD1 (6 bases). The CDR3 is 16 amino acids. Looked up from germline, CDR1 is MDHEN and CDR2 is SYDVKM. V dropped 2 bases and J dropped 3 bases, with 14 bases sitting between them.